This passage covers 29 T cell receptor beta chains from one sample sequenced in a study of T cell repertoires in cytomegalovirus infection. MiXCR, run by TCRdb on the reads, gives a single entry per CDR3 protein. In the table there are about 140,000 distinct CDR3 sequences, 5.5% to 8% of which are singletons. Sequencing used PBMCs. The source is a human donor in good health (CMV status not recorded). Some clones in this sample may be carry-over from other donors' samples.

This clonotype was recorded at least ten times. CDR3 amino acids: CSARGGWGNQPQHF. The CDR3 DNA reads TGCAGTGCTAGAGGGGGGTGGGGCAATCAGCCCCAGCATTTT. The rearrangement uses TRBV20-1 and TRBJ1-5; weak D call: TRBD1 (5 bases). Trimming took 1 base from V and 2 from J, leaving 9 bases between them. CDR1 is DFQATT and CDR2 is SNEGSKA in the germline V gene (reference sequence). The CDR3 is 14 residues long.

This clonotype was seen a handful of times. The DNA of the CDR3 is TGTGCCAGCAAATCCGCGTTACGGGACAGGGTTGGAAAACTGTTTTTT. Protein sequence: CASKSALRDRVGKLFF. V gene TRBV12-3 or TRBV12-4 combines with J gene TRBJ1-4; 9 nucleotides agree with TRBD1. V gave up 7 bases and J gave up 10 bases; unmatched junction bases: 16. This CDR3 spans 16 amino acids.

In its sample, this clonotype was seen many times. V is TRBV7-8 and J is TRBJ2-5; 8 positions agree with TRBD2. Per the germline V gene, CDR1 is SGHVS and CDR2 is FQNEAQ. This CDR3 has 16 residues. The V gene end was trimmed by 6 bases and the J gene end by 4 bases; junction bases not matched to a gene: 13. The CDR3 is CASSFRGGGGVETQYF. For the CDR3, the DNA is TGTGCCAGCAGTTTCCGGGGGGGGGGTGGCGTAGAGACCCAGTACTTC.

This clonotype was recorded at least ten times. The chain has TRBV7-2 and TRBJ2-5; D gene uncertain. Trimming cost V 5 bases and J 5 bases, with 15 bases left between them. Germline loops: CDR1 SGHTA, CDR2 FQGNSA. This CDR3 has 14 amino acids. The CDR3 protein is CASSPWQMVETQYF. CDR3 bases: TGTGCCAGCAGCCCATGGCAGATGGTGGAGACCCAGTACTTC.

This clonotype occurred many times. This chain connects TRBV5-1 to TRBJ2-1, with D possibly matching TRBD2 (5 bases). Germline V CDR1 and CDR2: SGHRS, YFSETQ. Between the trimmed V and J ends, which lost 2 bases and 4 bases, there was a span of 19 bases. The CDR3 is made up of 17 amino acids. CDR3 DNA: TGCGCCAGCAGCTTTAGAGGGTTTCGGACGAATTACAATGAGCAGTTCTTC. The encoded protein is CASSFRGFRTNYNEQFF.

The rearrangement joins TRBV9 to TRBJ2-1; D gene uncertain. V was trimmed by 4 bases and J by 8 bases, leaving 19 bases between them. Germline V gene data show CDR1 as SGDLS and CDR2 as YYNGEE. The CDR3 covers 15 residues. CDR3 bases: TGTGCCAGCAGCATTCAGCAGCGAGTTGGAGATGAGCAGTTCTTC. It specifies CASSIQQRVGDEQFF. Complete variable domain (other parts from reference TRBV9 and TRBJ2-1): DSGVTQTPKHLITATGQRVTLRCSPRSGDLSVYWYQQSLDQGLQFLIQYYNGEERAKGNILERFSAQQFPDLHSELNLSSLELGDSALYFCASSIQQRVGDEQFFGPGTRLTVL.

This clonotype has a count of ten or more. V and J are TRBV4-3 and TRBJ2-3; D call uncertain. CDR1 and CDR2 (germline): LGHNA, YSLEER. The CDR3 totals 16 residues. V was cut by 0 bases and J by 6 bases, with 16 bases left in between. The CDR3 region is CASSQDSTKPLDTQYF. CDR3 DNA sequence: TGCGCCAGCAGCCAAGACTCCACGAAGCCGCTTGATACGCAGTATTTT.

There are many counts of this clonotype. The gene calls are TRBV7-2 and TRBJ2-7; D is uncertain. The CDR3 sequence is 14 residues long. Trimming stripped 0 bases from V and 6 bases from J, with 12 bases between. Germline V gene lookup returns CDR1 SGHTA and CDR2 FQGNSA. This chain's CDR3 is CASSLARSIREQYF. CDR3 nucleotides: TGTGCCAGCAGCTTAGCGCGTAGCATCCGCGAGCAGTACTTC.

At least ten counts were recorded for this clonotype. This chain joins TRBV7-9 and TRBJ2-1; 7 nucleotides line up with TRBD2. In germline, CDR1 is SEHNR, CDR2 FQNEAQ (reference sequence). Trimming at V came to 4 bases and at J to 10 bases, leaving 16 bases not matched to a gene. The CDR3 contains 16 residues. For the CDR3, the DNA is TGTGCCAGCAGCTCCAGCGGGGATAACCCTCGGGACGAGCAGTTCTTC. It yields the protein CASSSSGDNPRDEQFF.

Ten or more counts support this clonotype. The rearrangement uses TRBV7-2 and TRBJ1-5; the D is unclear. The V gene lost 0 bases and the J gene lost 7 bases, with 13 bases spanning the gap. The length of the CDR3 is 15 residues. CDR1 and CDR2 (germline): SGHTA, FQGNSA. This chain's CDR3 is CASSLAGPTGQPQHF. The CDR3 DNA reads TGTGCCAGCAGCTTAGCCGGGCCGACCGGGCAGCCCCAGCATTTT.

The table lists this clonotype with many counts. This rearrangement joins TRBV7-2 to TRBJ2-4; TRBD1 aligns across 8 bases. CDR3 size: 14 residues. Germline lookup yields CDR1 SGHTA and CDR2 FQGNSA. V shed 3 bases and J 7 bases; nucleotides not matched to a gene: 5. CDR3 loop: CASSFNRDRNIQYF. CDR3 sequence (DNA): TGTGCCAGCAGCTTTAACAGGGACAGGAACATTCAGTACTTC.

This clonotype was seen many times. V gene TRBV7-8 combines with J gene TRBJ1-2, with unresolved D. The CDR3 spans 17 residues. V was clipped by 3 bases and J by 4 bases, with 21 bases between them. From germline, CDR1 is SGHVS and CDR2 FQNEAQ. The CDR3: CASSLTGNALLGYGYTF. Here the CDR3 DNA reads TGTGCCAGCAGCTTGACCGGGAACGCTCTACTCGGCTATGGCTACACCTTC.

The gene calls are TRBV12-3 or TRBV12-4 and TRBJ1-1; D unclear. V was trimmed by 7 bases and J by 1 base, leaving 16 bases between them. The CDR3 sequence is 15 residues long. The CDR3 here is CASILDAGKNTEAFF. The CDR3 DNA follows: TGTGCCAGCATCCTCGACGCGGGAAAGAACACTGAAGCTTTCTTT.

This clonotype occurred many times. The rearrangement joins TRBV7-2 to TRBJ2-7; TRBD1 is a possible D gene (6 bases). CDR3 length equals 14 residues. The germline V and J ends were trimmed by 0 bases and 5 bases, with 11 bases remaining between them. The germline V gene encodes CDR1 SGHTA and CDR2 FQGNSA. The DNA for the CDR3 is TGTGCCAGCAGCTTAGCGCGACAGGTTAACGAGCAGTACTTC. Protein product: CASSLARQVNEQYF. The whole variable domain, remainder taken from reference TRBV7-2 and TRBJ2-7, is GAGVSQSPSNKVTEKGKDVELRCDPISGHTALYWYRQSLGQGLEFLIYFQGNSAPDKSGLPSDRFSAERTGGSVSTLTIQRTQQEDSAVYLCASSLARQVNEQYFGPGTRLTVT.

This clonotype was detected ten times or more. The chain carries TRBV28 and TRBJ2-7; possibly TRBD1 or TRBD2 for D (6 bases each). The germline V gene encodes CDR1 MDHEN and CDR2 SYDVKM. The CDR3 spans 16 residues. Trimming removed 4 bases at V and 0 bases at J, with 16 bases between. CDR3 nucleotide sequence: TGTGCCAGCAGTTCCCTAGGTGGAGGGGGCTCCTACGAGCAGTACTTC. Translating it yields CASSSLGGGGSYEQYF.

This clonotype was counted many times. The J gene is TRBJ1-3, the V gene TRBV11-2; the D is unclear. The CDR3 spans 12 residues. V was trimmed by 5 bases and J by 1 base, leaving 3 bases between them. The germline V gene has CDR1 SGHAT and CDR2 FQNNGV. The CDR3 region is CASSPSGNTIYF. The DNA for the CDR3 is TGTGCCAGCAGCCCTTCTGGAAACACCATATATTTT. Full variable domain (outside the CDR3, taken from reference TRBV11-2 and TRBJ1-3): EAGVAQSPRYKIIEKRQSVAFWCNPISGHATLYWYQQILGQGPKLLIQFQNNGVVDDSQLPKDRFSAERLKGVDSTLKIQPAKLEDSAVYLCASSPSGNTIYFGEGSWLTVV.

This clonotype was counted a few times. The chain carries TRBV12-3 or TRBV12-4 and TRBJ2-7; 7 bases align to TRBD2. Trimming at V came to 3 bases and at J to 7 bases, leaving 9 bases not matched to a gene. The CDR3 covers 14 residues. The CDR3 DNA is TGTGCCAGCAGTTTCGGGGGGTCCCCGAGGGAGCAGTACTTC. It translates to CASSFGGSPREQYF.

The table lists this clonotype with a few counts. The chain recombines TRBV7-9 with TRBJ1-1, with D unclear. The V end was cut by 2 bases, the J end by 7 bases, with 8 bases between. Germline V gene data show CDR1 as SEHNR and CDR2 as FQNEAQ (reference sequence). The CDR3 spans 12 residues. CDR3 sequence reads: CASSLSLVEAFF. CDR3 in DNA: TGTGCCAGCAGCTTATCATTAGTTGAAGCTTTCTTT.

In this sample, this clonotype turned up many times. The rearrangement links TRBV7-6 to TRBJ2-6; TRBD1 is a possible D gene (6 bases). In germline, CDR1 is SGHVS, CDR2 FNYEAQ. The CDR3 is made up of 16 amino acids. The V and J ends lost 5 bases and 4 bases respectively, with 15 bases between them. This CDR3 reads CASSQLRGAGANVLTF. As DNA, the CDR3 is TGTGCCAGCAGCCAACTCAGGGGTGCCGGGGCCAACGTCCTGACTTTC.

This clonotype was seen repeatedly, ten times or more. The chain couples TRBV20-1 to TRBJ2-7; TRBD2 matches 7 bases. The CDR3 spans 13 residues. Unmatched junction bases numbered 7, after V lost 2 bases and J lost 6 bases. Germline V gene data show CDR1 as DFQATT and CDR2 as SNEGSKA (reference sequence). The CDR3 sequence is CSARQSLASEQYF. In DNA, the CDR3 is TGCAGTGCTAGACAATCACTAGCGAGCGAGCAGTACTTC.

This clonotype was detected ten times or more. The CDR3 sequence is CASSAGSNSPLHF. DNA of the CDR3: TGTGCCAGCAGCGCAGGGTCAAATTCACCCCTCCACTTT. The chain is built from TRBV7-2 and TRBJ1-6; maybe TRBD1 (5 bases). Per the germline V gene, CDR1 is SGHTA and CDR2 is FQGNSA. The CDR3 runs 13 residues. The V end was cut by 5 bases, the J end by 7 bases, with 9 bases between.

This clonotype was observed a single time. The chain links TRBV5-4 to TRBJ2-3; 10 bases are a match to TRBD2. The germline CDR1 and CDR2 sequences are SGHNT and YYREEE (reference sequence). The CDR3 has 15 residues. Germline trimming cut 4 bases from V and 6 bases from J; bases unmatched to any gene: 8. The CDR3 sequence: CASSNRAGGRDTQYF. Here the CDR3 DNA reads TGTGCCAGCAGCAATAGAGCGGGGGGGCGTGATACGCAGTATTTT.

This clonotype came up many times. The rearrangement links TRBV4-3 to TRBJ2-6; 8 bases are a match to TRBD1. The V and J ends lost 5 bases and 4 bases, in that order; junction bases with no gene match: 7. Germline values: CDR1 LGHNA, CDR2 YSLEER. The CDR3 covers 16 residues. CDR3 amino acids: CASSSQGAGGANVLTF. DNA for the CDR3: TGCGCCAGCAGCTCTCAGGGGGCCGGAGGGGCCAACGTCCTGACTTTC.

This clonotype was observed a few times. This chain joins TRBV7-9 and TRBJ2-1, with 7 positions matching TRBD2. The CDR3 extends over 15 amino acids. After removal of 4 bases from V and 4 bases from J, the junction contained 7 bases not matched to a gene. Germline V gives CDR1 SEHNR, CDR2 FQNEAQ (reference sequence). The CDR3 region has the DNA TGTGCCAGCAGCTCTCCCAGCGGGGTTTACAATGAGCAGTTCTTC. It encodes CASSSPSGVYNEQFF.

In this sample, this clonotype turned up a few times. The chain links TRBV20-1 to TRBJ2-3, with 7 bases identical to TRBD2. The CDR3 contains 16 residues. J lost 5 bases, V lost 1 base, and 12 bases had no gene match. The germline V gene encodes CDR1 DFQATT and CDR2 SNEGSKA (reference sequence). The CDR3 coding sequence is TGCAGTGCTAGAGCCCGAAGTGGTCCGGGAGGAGATACGCAGTATTTT. Translating it yields CSARARSGPGGDTQYF.

This clonotype was found many times. CDR3 loop: CATKEGSTEAFF. The CDR3 DNA sequence: TGTGCCACCAAGGAGGGGTCCACTGAAGCTTTCTTT. The chain has TRBV6-2 or TRBV6-3 and TRBJ1-1; weak D call: TRBD1 (5 bases). This CDR3 region has 12 residues. The V end lost 10 bases, the J end lost 4 bases, and 13 bases lay between the germline ends. Germline V gene sequence: CDR1 MNHEY, CDR2 SVGEGT.

This clonotype came up many times. The V gene is TRBV4-2, the J gene TRBJ2-3; TRBD1 agrees at 7 bases. Germline CDR1 and CDR2: LGHNA and YNFKEQ. This CDR3 is 13 amino acids long. V shed 4 bases and J 7 bases; nucleotides not matched to a gene: 5. The CDR3 loop reads CASSLQGENTQYF. The CDR3 DNA sequence: TGTGCCAGCAGCCTCCAGGGGGAAAATACGCAGTATTTT.

This clonotype was observed many times. J is TRBJ1-1 and V is TRBV12-5; D gene uncertain. The CDR3 extends over 16 amino acids. The ends were cut back, 1 base at V and 0 bases at J, with 12 bases in the middle. CDR1 is LGHNT and CDR2 is FRNRAP in the germline V gene. In DNA, the CDR3 is TGTGCTAGTGGTTTGGGAGGGCCCTATATGAACACTGAAGCTTTCTTT. Its protein product is CASGLGGPYMNTEAFF. Using reference TRBV12-5 and TRBJ1-1 for the parts outside the CDR3, the full variable domain is DARVTQTPRHKVTEMGQEVTMRCQPILGHNTVFWYRQTMMQGLELLAYFRNRAPLDDSGMPKDRFSAEMPDATLATLKIQPSEPRDSAVYFCASGLGGPYMNTEAFFGQGTRLTVV.

This clonotype was observed at least ten times. The chain carries TRBV7-9 and TRBJ2-1; D could derive from TRBD1 or TRBD2 (5 bases each). Germline V lookup: CDR1 SEHNR, CDR2 FQNEAQ (reference sequence). V was cut by 3 bases and J by 15 bases, with 18 bases left in between. The CDR3 sequence is 13 residues long. CDR3 amino acids: CASSLGRGRGTFF. The CDR3 DNA reads TGTGCCAGCAGCTTGGGACGAGGTAGGGGAACGTTCTTC.